Each of the 14 T cell receptor beta chains below was sequenced from the same sample in a study of CD8 T cells in Susac syndrome. A quantity of roughly 0.5 to 1 ug RNA underwent reverse transcription using random hexamers. TCRdb re-derived calls from the immunoSEQ multiplex PCR reads in MiXCR, one entry per CDR3 protein. This sample has a few hundred thousand distinct CDR3 sequences, with roughly 90% found just once. The sequencing input was CD8+ T cells from PBMCs. The receptors were gathered from a human donor with multiple sclerosis.

The gene calls are TRBV5-6 and TRBJ2-1, with 7 bases aligning to TRBD2. The CDR3 sequence is 14 residues long. V was clipped by 7 bases and J by 0 bases; unmatched bases: 4. Germline V CDR1 and CDR2: SGHDT, YYEEEE. The CDR3 DNA follows: TGTGCCAGCGGACTAGTTGGCTCCTACAATGAGCAGTTCTTC. The encoded protein is CASGLVGSYNEQFF.

The chain couples TRBV11-2 to TRBJ2-7, with TRBD1 identical over 7 bases. The CDR3 runs to 14 residues. The trim removed 5 bases at V and 6 bases at J, leaving 10 bases unmatched. Germline V lookup: CDR1 SGHAT, CDR2 FQNNGV. The CDR3 region is CASSPYRGRPEQYF. As DNA, the CDR3 is TGTGCCAGCAGCCCGTACAGGGGTCGGCCCGAGCAGTACTTC.

The chain carries TRBV7-9 and TRBJ1-1, with D hard to call. CDR1 is SEHNR and CDR2 is FQNEAQ in the germline V gene (reference sequence). V was pared by 5 bases and J by 8 bases, with 15 bases between. The CDR3 is made up of 13 amino acids. The CDR3 coding sequence is TGTGCCAGCAGCCTATCACGTCTGGGGGAAGCTTTCTTT. Translation: CASSLSRLGEAFF.

The CDR3 region is CASSMGQGYVDYTF. The DNA of the CDR3 is TGTGCCAGTAGTATGGGACAGGGGTATGTTGACTACACCTTC. J is TRBJ1-2 and V is TRBV19; 10 bases are a match to TRBD1. From germline, CDR1 is LNHDA and CDR2 SQIVND (reference sequence). The junction had 8 bases not matched to a gene; V was cut back by 3 bases and J by 10 bases. The CDR3 runs 14 residues.

This sequence joins TRBV4-1 and TRBJ2-3; 10 bases agree with TRBD2. Germline CDR1 and CDR2: MGHRA and YSYEKL. V lost 2 bases and J lost 2; bases outside the gene matches: 4. This CDR3 comprises 16 residues. DNA of the CDR3: TGCGCCAGCAGCCAAACTAGCGGGGCTTCCACAGATACGCAGTATTTT. Amino acids: CASSQTSGASTDTQYF.

This sequence joins TRBV6-5 and TRBJ1-1; D gene uncertain. The V and J ends lost 3 bases and 6 bases respectively, with 11 bases between them. CDR1 is MNHEY and CDR2 is SVGAGI in the germline V gene. This CDR3 region has 13 residues. CDR3 nucleotide sequence: TGTGCCAGCAGTTATGCCCGACTTTCTGAAGCTTTCTTT. It specifies CASSYARLSEAFF.

The chain has TRBV6-2 or TRBV6-3 and TRBJ2-3, with D maybe TRBD2 (6 bases). The CDR3 covers 15 residues. Trimming took off 7 bases at V and 7 bases at J, with 21 bases between the two ends. Germline V gene lookup returns CDR1 MNHEY and CDR2 SVGEGT. CDR3 loop: CASKLEGSPTYTQYF. DNA for the CDR3: TGTGCCAGCAAGCTGGAGGGGAGCCCGACGTATACGCAGTATTTT.

This chain links TRBV19 with TRBJ2-7; 7 bases fit TRBD2. Looked up from germline, CDR1 is LNHDA and CDR2 is SQIVND (reference sequence). This CDR3 spans 14 amino acids. The ends lost 3 bases at V and 1 base at J; junction bases unmatched: 3. The CDR3 DNA sequence: TGTGCCAGTAGTATTTCGCGGGAGTCCTACGAGCAGTACTTC. Encoded protein: CASSISRESYEQYF. Supplemented by reference TRBV19 and TRBJ2-7, the full variable domain reads DGGITQSPKYLFRKEGQNVTLSCEQNLNHDAMYWYRQDPGQGLRLIYYSQIVNDFQKGDIAEGYSVSREKKESFPLTVTSAQKNPTAFYLCASSISRESYEQYFGPGTRLTVT.

The rearrangement links TRBV7-9 to TRBJ2-5; D gene unclear. The CDR3 loop spans 14 amino acids. The V gene's germline CDR1 is SEHNR and CDR2 FQNEAQ (reference sequence). Trimming cost V 3 bases and J 4 bases, with 12 bases left between them. CDR3 in amino acids: CASSLTPARETQYF. CDR3 in DNA: TGTGCCAGCAGCTTGACTCCGGCCAGAGAGACCCAGTACTTC. Based on the CDR3 plus reference TRBV7-9 and TRBJ2-5, the full variable domain is DTGVSQNPRHKITKRGQNVTFRCDPISEHNRLYWYRQTLGQGPEFLTYFQNEAQLEKSRLLSDRFSAERPKGSFSTLEIQRTEQGDSAMYLCASSLTPARETQYFGPGTRLLVL.

The rearrangement uses TRBV19 and TRBJ2-3; 8 positions agree with TRBD1. CDR3 length: 15 amino acids. The germline CDR1 and CDR2 sequences are LNHDA and SQIVND (reference sequence). Trimming removed 9 bases from V and 0 bases from J; junction bases left unmatched: 8. In DNA, the CDR3 is TGTGCCAGCCGAATTCGACAGGGGAGCACAGATACGCAGTATTTT. Amino acids: CASRIRQGSTDTQYF.

This chain joins TRBV29-1 and TRBJ2-6, with TRBD2 identical over 8 bases. This CDR3 has 13 amino acids. J gave up 9 bases and V 6 bases, and 7 bases lay outside the gene matches. The V gene's germline CDR1 is SQVTM and CDR2 ANQGSEA. The CDR3 loop is CSVSPGLGNVLTF. The CDR3 nucleotides read TGCAGCGTCTCTCCGGGACTAGGCAACGTCCTGACTTTC.

This rearrangement joins TRBV9 to TRBJ2-1; 9 nucleotides match TRBD2. The CDR3 is made up of 14 amino acids. V shed 2 bases, J shed 5 bases, and the junction held 2 bases outside the gene matches. The germline V gene has CDR1 SGDLS and CDR2 YYNGEE. The CDR3 DNA sequence: TGTGCCAGCAGCGTGGGCGGGAGGGACAATGAGCAGTTCTTC. This gives the protein CASSVGGRDNEQFF.

The J gene is TRBJ2-3, the V gene TRBV7-9; the D gene is possibly TRBD1 (6 bases). Germline CDR1 reads SEHNR; CDR2 reads FQNEAQ (reference sequence). V shed 1 base and J shed 5 bases, with 13 bases lying between them. This CDR3 has 15 residues. CDR3 in DNA: TGTGCCAGCAGCTTAGGGCAGGGGTCGGTAGATACGCAGTATTTT. This sequence encodes CASSLGQGSVDTQYF.

V gene TRBV12-3 or TRBV12-4 combines with J gene TRBJ2-1; 10 nucleotides agree with TRBD1. The CDR3 length is 16 residues. The V segment lost 3 bases and the J segment 8 bases; nucleotides outside the gene matches: 10. For the CDR3, the DNA is TGTGCCAGCAGTTTCAGGGTGAGGGACAGGGGACATGAGCAGTTCTTC. This encodes CASSFRVRDRGHEQFF.